Presented here are 20 T cell receptor beta chains from one specimen sequenced in a study of blood T cell repertoires in COVID-19. TCRdb's copy holds only in-frame clones and misses some; the assay was immunoSEQ multiplex PCR. The table includes over 450,000 clones, less than 90% detected once. What was sequenced was peripheral blood. The receptors shown here come from a woman aged 45-60 years with COVID-19, enrolled during active disease.

This clone is a singleton in its sample. This sequence joins TRBV3-1 (or the pseudogene TRBV3-2) and TRBJ1-6; D perhaps matches TRBD1 (5 bases). The CDR3 totals 17 residues. V was cut by 1 base and J by 6 bases, with 16 bases left in between. CDR1 is LGHDT and CDR2 is YNNKEL in the germline V gene (reference sequence). CDR3 region: CASSQGRGRAGNSPLHF. The DNA for the CDR3 is TGTGCCAGCAGCCAAGGAAGGGGCAGGGCAGGTAATTCACCCCTCCACTTT.

This rearrangement joins TRBV7-7 to TRBJ1-5; D is unclear. In germline, CDR1 is SSHAT, CDR2 FNYEAQ (reference sequence). This CDR3 has 13 amino acids. The V end lost 8 bases, the J end lost 0 bases, and 8 bases lay between the germline ends. The CDR3 region has the DNA TGTGCCAGCGTGAACAGTAGCAATCAGCCCCAGCATTTT. Protein: CASVNSSNQPQHF. Filled out from reference TRBV7-7 and TRBJ1-5, the complete variable domain reads GAGVSQSPRYKVTKRGQDVTLRCDPISSHATLYWYQQALGQGPEFLTYFNYEAQPDKSGLPSDRFSAERPEGSISTLTIQRTEQRDSAMYRCASVNSSNQPQHFGDGTRLSIL.

The rearrangement links TRBV6-5 to TRBJ2-4; 9 bases line up with TRBD1. The V gene's germline CDR1 is MNHEY and CDR2 SVGAGI. This CDR3 comprises 14 residues. V lost 7 bases and J lost 3; bases outside the gene matches: 4. The CDR3 spells CASKRGQGKNIQYF. The CDR3 nucleotides read TGTGCCAGCAAACGGGGACAGGGCAAAAACATTCAGTACTTC.

The gene calls are TRBV5-1 and TRBJ2-1; 10 bases map to TRBD1. J lost 9 bases, V lost 8 bases, and 8 bases had no gene match. Germline V gives CDR1 SGHRS, CDR2 YFSETQ. This CDR3 comprises 13 residues. The CDR3 DNA reads TGCGCCAGTGGAGGGACAGGGGCTAGTGAGCAGTTCTTC. Its translation is CASGGTGASEQFF.

The CDR3 loop is CASSGQGSYSNQPQHF. The CDR3 DNA sequence: TGTGCCAGCAGCGGACAGGGAAGCTATAGCAATCAGCCCCAGCATTTT. The chain uses TRBV2 and TRBJ1-5, with 8 bases fitting TRBD1. There are 16 residues in the CDR3. CDR1 and CDR2 (germline): SNHLY, FYNNEI. The junction had 7 bases not matched to a gene; V was cut back by 6 bases and J by 0 bases.

This chain joins TRBV9 and TRBJ2-1, with D possibly TRBD1 on 5 matching bases. Germline values: CDR1 SGDLS, CDR2 YYNGEE. V was cut by 3 bases and J by 7 bases, with 20 bases left in between. The length of the CDR3 is 16 residues. In DNA, the CDR3 is TGTGCCAGCAGCGGTACAGGCCCCCAACTCGGGAATGAGCAGTTCTTC. It specifies CASSGTGPQLGNEQFF.

V is TRBV3-1 (or the pseudogene TRBV3-2) and J is TRBJ1-1, with 7 bases lining up with TRBD1. The CDR3 spans 17 residues. Trimming removed 0 bases from V and 3 bases from J; junction bases left unmatched: 10. CDR1 and CDR2 from the germline V gene are LGHDT and YNNKEL (reference sequence). In DNA, the CDR3 is TGTGCCAGCAGCCAAGATAGTTGGGGCCAGGGGGACACTGAAGCTTTCTTT. Translating gives CASSQDSWGQGDTEAFF.

The rearrangement joins TRBV28 to TRBJ2-4; possibly TRBD1 for D (5 bases). Looked up from germline, CDR1 is MDHEN and CDR2 is SYDVKM. Trimming left V 3 bases short and J 8 bases short, with 11 bases between. CDR3 length: 13 residues. The CDR3 loop is CASSFQGGHIQYF. As DNA, the CDR3 is TGTGCCAGCAGTTTTCAGGGCGGACACATTCAGTACTTC.

V is TRBV5-1 and J is TRBJ1-1; D unclear. V lost 4 bases to trimming and J lost 1 base, with 8 bases between them. The CDR3 totals 13 residues. The germline CDR1 and CDR2 sequences are SGHRS and YFSETQ. CDR3 bases: TGCGCCAGCAGCCCGGAGTCGAACACTGAAGCTTTCTTT. It codes for CASSPESNTEAFF.

The chain couples TRBV10-2 to TRBJ2-5; D gene uncertain. There are 12 residues in the CDR3. Trimming took off 2 bases at V and 5 bases at J, with 6 bases between the two ends. Germline loops: CDR1 WSHSY, CDR2 SAAADI. The CDR3 sequence is CASSEGQETQYF. The CDR3 coding sequence is TGCGCCAGCAGTGAGGGGCAGGAGACCCAGTACTTC.

V usage is TRBV5-1 and J usage is TRBJ2-7; D is unresolved. V lost 0 bases, J lost 6 bases, and 10 bases lay in between. This CDR3 comprises 13 residues. Germline values: CDR1 SGHRS, CDR2 YFSETQ. The CDR3 DNA follows: TGCGCCAGCAGCTTGGATCTAATTGGCGAGCAGTACTTC. Translating it yields CASSLDLIGEQYF. Full variable domain (missing parts from reference TRBV5-1 and TRBJ2-7): KAGVTQTPRYLIKTRGQQVTLSCSPISGHRSVSWYQQTPGQGLQFLFEYFSETQRNKGNFPGRFSGRQFSNSRSEMNVSTLELGDSALYLCASSLDLIGEQYFGPGTRLTVT.

V and J are TRBV4-1 and TRBJ2-7; D is possibly TRBD2 (7 bases). Between the trimmed V and J ends, which lost 0 bases and 0 bases, there was a span of 15 bases. This CDR3 spans 17 amino acids. Germline lookup yields CDR1 MGHRA and CDR2 YSYEKL. DNA of the CDR3: TGCGCCAGCAGCCAAGAGGGGAGGGCAGGGGTCTCCTACGAGCAGTACTTC. Amino acid sequence: CASSQEGRAGVSYEQYF.

The chain employs TRBV5-1 and TRBJ2-7; 7 nucleotides align to TRBD1. The CDR3 has 14 amino acids. Germline CDR1 is SGHRS and CDR2 is YFSETQ. With V trimmed by 2 bases and J by 6 bases, 8 bases remained unmatched. Here the CDR3 reads CASSFGGQNREQYF. The CDR3 DNA reads as TGCGCCAGCAGCTTTGGGGGACAGAACCGCGAGCAGTACTTC.

The gene calls are TRBV7-8 and TRBJ2-7, with D maybe TRBD2 (5 bases). Looked up from germline, CDR1 is SGHVS and CDR2 is FQNEAQ. This CDR3 region has 12 residues. V lost 8 bases to trimming and J lost 2 bases, with 10 bases between them. CDR3 sequence reads: CASGNGAYEQYF. Here the CDR3 DNA reads TGTGCCAGCGGGAACGGGGCCTACGAGCAGTACTTC.

The count of this clone is one. The chain combines TRBV4-1 with TRBJ2-3, with a weak D call TRBD1 (5 bases). The CDR3 runs 16 residues. The germline V gene encodes CDR1 MGHRA and CDR2 YSYEKL. With 0 bases removed from V and 6 bases from J, the gap between germline ends came to 16 bases. The CDR3 spells CASSQDLGPLGDTQYF. CDR3 DNA sequence: TGCGCCAGCAGCCAAGATTTGGGGCCTCTAGGGGATACGCAGTATTTT.

V and J are TRBV29-1 and TRBJ1-3; TRBD1 matches 11 bases. The CDR3 runs to 14 residues. Losses at the gene ends were 7 bases for V and 2 bases for J; bases not matched to a gene: 4. From germline, CDR1 is SQVTM and CDR2 ANQGSEA. The CDR3 region has the DNA TGCAGCGCCAGGACAGGGGGCACTGGAAACACCATATATTTT. The encoded protein is CSARTGGTGNTIYF.

The rearrangement links TRBV18 to TRBJ1-2; the D gene is possibly TRBD1 (5 bases). Germline CDR1 is KGHSH and CDR2 is LQKENI. The CDR3 length is 14 residues. With 1 base removed from V and 3 bases from J, the gap between germline ends came to 9 bases. The chain's CDR3 is CASSPRRGDYGYTF. For the CDR3, the DNA is TGTGCCAGCTCACCACGAAGGGGCGACTATGGCTACACCTTC.

V and J are TRBV2 and TRBJ1-2; possibly TRBD1 for D (6 bases). V was shortened by 6 bases and J by 6 bases, with 14 bases between the two germline ends. CDR1 and CDR2 (germline): SNHLY, FYNNEI. CDR3 length: 13 residues. Written as DNA, the CDR3 is TGTGCCAGCAGGGACAGCCCATATAATGGCTACACCTTC. It specifies CASRDSPYNGYTF.

This clone was found a few times. The rearrangement links TRBV5-1 to TRBJ1-1; maybe TRBD1 (6 bases). Germline V CDR1 and CDR2: SGHRS, YFSETQ. CDR3 length: 14 amino acids. Trimming shortened V by 3 bases and J by 0 bases, and 9 bases separated the two germline ends. CDR3 region: CASSSGALNTEAFF. DNA of the CDR3: TGCGCCAGCAGCTCAGGGGCGCTGAACACTGAAGCTTTCTTT.

This rearrangement joins TRBV6-5 to TRBJ1-1; D may be TRBD1 (5 bases). Trimming stripped 0 bases from V and 10 bases from J, with 18 bases between. Germline CDR1 MNHEY, CDR2 SVGAGI. The CDR3 sequence is 15 residues long. CDR3 loop: CASSYSSAGHRRAFF. The CDR3, as DNA: TGTGCCAGCAGTTACTCGTCCGCAGGGCACCGCCGAGCTTTCTTT.